This T cell receptor beta chain was identified during a study of cytomegalovirus exposure and HLA in healthy donors. Study-wide points: CMV serostatus was the only immune exposure information that was available. Presence/absence analyses took donor sequencing depth as roughly uniform.

The PCR contained 60 Vbeta and 13 Jbeta primers. Here immunoSEQ multiplex PCR was the method, and the copy in TCRdb shows in-frame clones only, minus some. The sample contains about 130,000 clones, approximately 85% of which appear only once. The table lists this clone with a few counts. Its antigen is not known. Germline V lookup: CDR1 SGHNT, CDR2 YYREEE (reference sequence). The CDR3 extends over 13 amino acids. The junction had 6 bases not matched to a gene; V was cut back by 6 bases and J by 7 bases. The sequence was obtained from a woman younger than 45 in good health and CMV-seropositive. This chain links TRBV5-4 with TRBJ1-3, with 8 bases that match TRBD1. The specimen sequenced was PBMCs. For the CDR3, the DNA is TGTGCCAGCAATACAGGGGGTGGTAACACCATATATTTT. This encodes CASNTGGGNTIYF.